This T cell receptor beta chain originates from a study of T cell responses to AZD1222 COVID-19 vaccine. Overall study findings and caveats: Spike-specific TCR breadth and depth rose after two AZD1222 doses. Repertoires were obtained only post-peak T cell response.

The method was immunoSEQ multiplex PCR; TCRdb's version includes in-frame clones alone and lacks a portion of them. Of over 130,000 clones listed, about 91% are singletons. Germline CDR1 SGDLS, CDR2 YYNGEE. The CDR3 is made up of 14 amino acids. J gave up 4 bases and V 0 bases, and 3 bases lay outside the gene matches. The sample holds a few counts of this clone. The antigen is undetermined. Specimen: peripheral blood, collected on day 0 of AZD1222 vaccination. The chain uses TRBV9 and TRBJ1-1; 7 bases line up with TRBD1. The sequence was collected from an adult in good health. CDR3 loop: CASSVEGGATEAFF. CDR3 coding DNA: TGTGCCAGCAGCGTAGAAGGGGGCGCCACTGAAGCTTTCTTT.